There are a few counts of the clone carrying this TCR beta chain. Its specificity is unknown. The sample is drawn from a study of post-analysis software for immune sequencing data. Whole-study findings and limits: F measure clustering grouped samples strongly by preparation batch. For normalized Chao1 diversity, multiple sclerosis patients scored significantly lower than controls did. The five TRBV segments detected at higher frequency in patients than in controls included TRBV5-6, TRBV5-1 and TRBV20-1.

Unmatched junction bases numbered 8, after V lost 3 bases and J lost 5 bases. The germline V gene has CDR1 SQVTM and CDR2 ANQGSEA. The CDR3 length is 14 residues. Libraries were made from TCR beta cDNA, and they carried unique molecular identifiers. T cells numbering roughly 0.85 to 11 million yielded 500,000 or so cDNA molecules. One entry per CDR3 protein, called by TCRdb with MiXCR from the PCR reads. Of 450,000 to 650,000 distinct CDR3 sequences detected, around 40% appear once; the ten largest clones hold 1.5% to 2%. The chain combines TRBV29-1 with TRBJ2-3, with TRBD1 matching 7 bases. This clonotype was sampled from a girl under 18 with multiple sclerosis. Sequenced input: blood. This chain's CDR3 is CSVEADRPGDTQYF. In nucleotides, the CDR3 is TGCAGCGTTGAGGCGGACAGGCCTGGAGATACGCAGTATTTT.